What follows is one TCR beta chain and its context. Antigen specificity is unknown. Documented treatment: oral pan-JAK inhibitor, 5-10 mg twice daily. Once RNA had been extracted, it was reverse transcribed into cDNA to act as the sequencing template. The protocol was immunoSEQ multiplex PCR, while the TCRdb copy is restricted to in-frame clones and leaves out a portion. The repertoire includes 130,000 to 150,000 clones, 82% of them detected once, and roughly 25% sits in the top ten. This sample was taken from a study of CD8+ T cells in alopecia areata. Background on the study: At a dose of 5 to 10 mg twice daily, oral tofacitinib was given to treated patients. Severity among treated patients was scored by the percentage of scalp area affected.

Study observations and caveats: On tofacitinib, scalp and blood still held many of the expanded lesional clones. Scalp clonality, together with expanded CD8+ clones among the top 100, fell significantly with tofacitinib.

The sequencing here drew on CD8+ T cells sorted from blood, taken at week 4, from a patient treated with tofacitinib. The receptor was derived from a human donor with alopecia areata.

The CDR3: CASSLRRGSGYTF. DNA for the CDR3: TGTGCCAGTAGTTTAAGGCGAGGGAGCGGCTACACCTTC. The chain carries TRBV19 and TRBJ1-2; D is ambiguous. The CDR3 runs 13 residues. Per the germline V gene, CDR1 is LNHDA and CDR2 is SQIVND (reference sequence). Trimming stripped 5 bases from V and 8 bases from J, with 15 bases between.